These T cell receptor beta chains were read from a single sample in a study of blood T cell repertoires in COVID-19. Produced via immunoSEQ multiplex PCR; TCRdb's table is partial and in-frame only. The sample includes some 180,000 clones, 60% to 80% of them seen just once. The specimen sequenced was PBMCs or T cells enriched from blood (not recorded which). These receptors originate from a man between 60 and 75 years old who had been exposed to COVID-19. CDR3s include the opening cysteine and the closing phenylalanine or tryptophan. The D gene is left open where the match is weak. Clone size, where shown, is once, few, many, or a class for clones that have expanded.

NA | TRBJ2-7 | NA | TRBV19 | CASSTGTSYEQYF | TGTGCCAGTAGTACAGGGACATCGTACGAGCAGTACTTC
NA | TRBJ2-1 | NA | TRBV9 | CASSPRDSLNNEQFF | TGTGCCAGCAGCCCGCGGGACAGCCTAAACAATGAGCAGTTCTTC
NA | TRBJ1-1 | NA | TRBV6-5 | CASSYSAGLNTEAFF | TGTGCCAGCAGTTACTCGGCGGGTCTGAACACTGAAGCTTTCTTT
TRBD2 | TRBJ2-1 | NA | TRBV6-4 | CASRRTSGSRNEQFF | TGTGCCAGCAGGCGGACTAGCGGGAGTAGGAATGAGCAGTTCTTC
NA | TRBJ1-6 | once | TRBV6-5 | CASSQGNSPLHF | TGTGCCAGCTCACAGGGTAATTCACCCCTCCACTTT
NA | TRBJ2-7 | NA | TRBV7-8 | CASSLARVGGSNTYEQYF | TGTGCCAGCAGCTTAGCGCGTGTGGGAGGCTCTAACACCTACGAGCAGTACTTC
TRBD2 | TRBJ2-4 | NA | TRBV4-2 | CASSKHPGGSIQYF | TGTGCCAGCAGCAAGCACCCGGGGGGGAGCATTCAGTACTTC
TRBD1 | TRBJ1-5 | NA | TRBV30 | CAWAGGRDQPQHF | TGTGCCTGGGCAGGGGGCCGGGATCAGCCCCAGCATTTT
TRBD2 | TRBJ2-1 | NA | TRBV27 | CASSSLAGGNEQFF | TGTGCCAGCAGTTCACTAGCGGGAGGAAATGAGCAGTTCTTC
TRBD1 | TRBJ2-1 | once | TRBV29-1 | CSVEDPDRESYNEQFF | TGCAGCGTTGAAGACCCCGACAGGGAGTCCTACAATGAGCAGTTCTTC
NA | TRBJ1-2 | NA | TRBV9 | CASSVDNPRAGQVYGYTF | TGTGCCAGCAGCGTAGATAACCCCCGGGCAGGGCAGGTCTATGGCTACACCTTC
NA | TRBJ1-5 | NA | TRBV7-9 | CASLQGGSNQPQHF | TGTGCCAGCCTTCAGGGTGGAAGCAATCAGCCCCAGCATTTT
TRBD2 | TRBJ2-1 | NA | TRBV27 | CASSNGLAGLNEQFF | TGTGCCAGCAGTAACGGACTAGCGGGGCTTAATGAGCAGTTCTTC
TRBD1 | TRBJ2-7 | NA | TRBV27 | CARSKTGTGPMGPYEQYF | TGTGCCAGGAGTAAAACCGGGACAGGGCCTATGGGCCCCTACGAGCAGTACTTC
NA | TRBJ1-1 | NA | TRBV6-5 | CASSYSSLEAEAFF | TGTGCCAGCAGTTACTCGTCCCTGGAGGCTGAAGCTTTCTTT
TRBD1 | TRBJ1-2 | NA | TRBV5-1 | CASSSPSLNTGEGNYGYTF | TGCGCCAGCAGCTCCCCGTCTTTAAACACAGGGGAAGGAAACTATGGCTACACCTTC
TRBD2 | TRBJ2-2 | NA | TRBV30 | CAGSASGSIAGELFF | TGTGCCGGGTCCGCTAGCGGGAGTATCGCCGGGGAGCTGTTTTTT
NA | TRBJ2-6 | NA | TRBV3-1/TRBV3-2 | CASSQRGSGANVLTF | TGTGCCAGCAGCCAGCGAGGCTCTGGGGCCAACGTCCTGACTTTC